This passage covers 9 T cell receptor beta chains from one sample sequenced in a study of long-term antiretroviral therapy in people with HIV. Runs used v3.0 of the immunoSEQ assay and were done at survey level. Sequenced by immunoSEQ multiplex PCR; TCRdb stores in-frame clones only, minus some. The sample has 17,000 or so clones; roughly 90% are singletons. Sample: unsorted PBMCs, taken 0.3 years after starting antiretroviral therapy. Receptors were obtained from a man between 60 and 75 years old with HIV.

This chain links TRBV29-1 with TRBJ2-1, with 10 bases that match TRBD2. The length of the CDR3 is 14 residues. CDR1 and CDR2 (germline): SQVTM, ANQGSEA. Unmatched junction bases numbered 6, after V lost 3 bases and J lost 7 bases. For the CDR3, the DNA is TGCAGCGTTGACAGCGGGGGGGTTCCGAATGAGCAGTTCTTC. Translation gives CSVDSGGVPNEQFF.

This clone was seen once. V is TRBV19 and J is TRBJ2-7, with 8 nucleotides matching TRBD1. The germline V gene has CDR1 LNHDA and CDR2 SQIVND (reference sequence). The CDR3 spans 16 residues. Unmatched junction bases numbered 9, after V lost 5 bases and J lost 0 bases. The CDR3 spells CASSPFRDRSSYEQYF. In DNA form, the CDR3 reads TGTGCCAGTAGTCCATTCCGGGACAGGAGCTCCTACGAGCAGTACTTC.

The V and J genes are TRBV5-1 and TRBJ2-5; TRBD1 agrees at 9 bases. With 2 bases clipped from V and 5 bases from J, the junction kept 4 bases outside the gene matches. CDR3 length: 14 residues. Per germline, CDR1 SGHRS and CDR2 YFSETQ. The CDR3 loop reads CASSLQGAGETQYF. The CDR3 region has the DNA TGCGCCAGCAGCTTACAGGGGGCTGGGGAGACCCAGTACTTC.

This chain joins TRBV18 and TRBJ1-1; D remains unclear. Deletions cut 2 bases from V and 2 bases from J, with 12 bases between. CDR1 and CDR2 (germline): KGHSH, LQKENI. This CDR3 region has 15 residues. The CDR3 DNA follows: TGTGCCAGCTCACCAATATCAGTGCCAAACACTGAAGCTTTCTTT. This sequence encodes CASSPISVPNTEAFF.

For the CDR3, the DNA is TGTGCCAGTAGCCATGGCAGGGGGCGAAGCTATGGCTACACCTTC. Amino acid sequence: CASSHGRGRSYGYTF. The chain employs TRBV19 and TRBJ1-2; 8 bases are shared with TRBD1. This CDR3 has 15 residues. CDR1 is LNHDA and CDR2 is SQIVND in the germline V gene (reference sequence). Losses at the gene ends were 6 bases for V and 4 bases for J; bases not matched to a gene: 10.

The gene calls are TRBV7-2 and TRBJ2-7; tentative D call: TRBD2 (6 bases). V shed 5 bases and J shed 7 bases, with 18 bases lying between them. The CDR3 sequence is 14 residues long. CDR1 and CDR2 (germline): SGHTA, FQGNSA. CDR3 in amino acids: CASSLRDSRGEQYF. The CDR3 DNA follows: TGTGCCAGCAGCCTCCGGGACTCTAGAGGGGAGCAGTACTTC. Variable domain in full (rest from reference TRBV7-2 and TRBJ2-7): GAGVSQSPSNKVTEKGKDVELRCDPISGHTALYWYRQSLGQGLEFLIYFQGNSAPDKSGLPSDRFSAERTGGSVSTLTIQRTQQEDSAVYLCASSLRDSRGEQYFGPGTRLTVT.

This chain uses TRBV6-5 with TRBJ2-3, with 11 bases lining up with TRBD2. With 5 bases clipped from V and 5 bases from J, the junction kept 6 bases outside the gene matches. The CDR3 extends over 15 amino acids. In germline, CDR1 is MNHEY, CDR2 SVGAGI. The CDR3 loop reads CASSRFSGREDTQYF. CDR3 nucleotides: TGTGCCAGCAGTCGATTTAGCGGGAGGGAAGATACGCAGTATTTT.

The rearrangement links TRBV28 to TRBJ1-5; possibly TRBD1 for D (6 bases). Germline-derived CDR1 and CDR2 are MDHEN and SYDVKM. With 4 bases removed from V and 3 bases from J, the gap between germline ends came to 16 bases. The CDR3 runs 16 residues. The CDR3 here is CASSSNRAQANQPQHF. The CDR3 DNA reads TGTGCCAGCAGTTCGAACAGGGCCCAGGCCAATCAGCCCCAGCATTTT.

The chain links TRBV7-9 to TRBJ1-1; D not resolved. The V end was cut by 3 bases, the J end by 3 bases, with 2 bases between. The CDR3 consists of 11 residues. Germline V gives CDR1 SEHNR, CDR2 FQNEAQ (reference sequence). CDR3 DNA: TGTGCCAGCAGCTTTGACACTGAAGCTTTCTTT. Amino acids: CASSFDTEAFF.